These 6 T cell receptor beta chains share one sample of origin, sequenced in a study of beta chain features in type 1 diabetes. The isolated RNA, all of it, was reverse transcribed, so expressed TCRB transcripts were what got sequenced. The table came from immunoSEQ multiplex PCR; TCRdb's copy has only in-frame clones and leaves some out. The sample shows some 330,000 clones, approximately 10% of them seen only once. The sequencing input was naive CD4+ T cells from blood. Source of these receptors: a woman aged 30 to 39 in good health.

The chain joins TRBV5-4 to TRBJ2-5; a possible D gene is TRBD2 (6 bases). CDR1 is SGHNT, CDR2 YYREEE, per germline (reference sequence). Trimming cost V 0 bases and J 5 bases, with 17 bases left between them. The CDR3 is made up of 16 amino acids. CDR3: CASSLGLGSRLETQYF. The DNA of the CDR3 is TGTGCCAGCAGCTTGGGACTCGGGAGCCGACTCGAGACCCAGTACTTC.

CDR3 in DNA: TGTGCCAGCAGCGTAGCATTAGCGGGAGGTTACGAGCAGTACTTC. Protein sequence: CASSVALAGGYEQYF. This chain joins TRBV9 and TRBJ2-7; 10 nucleotides match TRBD2. Germline assignment: CDR1 SGDLS and CDR2 YYNGEE. The CDR3 totals 15 residues. Losses at the gene ends were 0 bases for V and 4 bases for J; bases not matched to a gene: 4. The entire variable domain, with the rest obtained from reference TRBV9 and TRBJ2-7, is as follows: DSGVTQTPKHLITATGQRVTLRCSPRSGDLSVYWYQQSLDQGLQFLIQYYNGEERAKGNILERFSAQQFPDLHSELNLSSLELGDSALYFCASSVALAGGYEQYFGPGTRLTVT.

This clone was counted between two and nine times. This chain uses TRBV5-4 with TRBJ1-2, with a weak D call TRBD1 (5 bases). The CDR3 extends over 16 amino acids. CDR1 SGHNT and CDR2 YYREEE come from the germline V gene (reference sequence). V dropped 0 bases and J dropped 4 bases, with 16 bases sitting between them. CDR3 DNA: TGTGCCAGCAGCTTGGCAGCAGGGAATTCCGCCTATGGCTACACCTTC. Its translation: CASSLAAGNSAYGYTF.

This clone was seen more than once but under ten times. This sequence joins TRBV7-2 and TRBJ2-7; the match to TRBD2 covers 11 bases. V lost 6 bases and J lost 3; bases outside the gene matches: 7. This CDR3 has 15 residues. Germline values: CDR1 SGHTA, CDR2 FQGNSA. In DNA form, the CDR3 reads TGTGCCAGCAGTCGCCCGGGACTAGCGGACTACGAGCAGTACTTC. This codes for CASSRPGLADYEQYF. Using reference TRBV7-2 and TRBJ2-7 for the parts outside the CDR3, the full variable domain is GAGVSQSPSNKVTEKGKDVELRCDPISGHTALYWYRQSLGQGLEFLIYFQGNSAPDKSGLPSDRFSAERTGGSVSTLTIQRTQQEDSAVYLCASSRPGLADYEQYFGPGTRLTVT.

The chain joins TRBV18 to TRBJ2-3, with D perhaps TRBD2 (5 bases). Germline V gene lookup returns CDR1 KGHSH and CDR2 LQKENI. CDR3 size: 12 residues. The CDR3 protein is CSAGHPTDTQYF. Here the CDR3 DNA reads TGTTCCGCGGGTCACCCCACAGATACGCAGTATTTT.

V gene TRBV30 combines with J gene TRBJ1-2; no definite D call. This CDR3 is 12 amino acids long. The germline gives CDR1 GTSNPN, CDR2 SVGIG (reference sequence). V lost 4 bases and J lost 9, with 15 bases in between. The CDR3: CAWNSSPIRYTF. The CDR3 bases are TGTGCCTGGAACTCGAGTCCCATTCGCTACACCTTC.